This T cell receptor (beta chain) was recovered during a study of T cells in women clearing cervical HPV infection. This CDR3 has 15 residues. Trimming removed 6 bases from V and 4 bases from J; junction bases left unmatched: 8. Germline V CDR1 and CDR2: MNHEY, SVGEGT. The method was immunoSEQ multiplex PCR; TCRdb's version includes in-frame clones alone and lacks a portion of them. Recorded for this sample: about 22,000 clones. A note on this clone: The observed sequence ends 3 residues before the CDR3 terminus, with the missing tail filled in from the germline J gene.

The chain has TRBV6-2 or TRBV6-3 and TRBJ2-1; 8 positions match TRBD2. Material: blood buffy coat. The clonotype originates from a woman between 18 and 69 years old with a cervical HPV16 infection that either progressed to CIN3+ or cleared (not recorded which). CDR3 bases read: TGTGCCAGCAGAAAAACTAGCGGTATATACAATGAG. This translates into CASRKTSGIYNE. Given in full, the CDR3 is CASRKTSGIYNEQFF.